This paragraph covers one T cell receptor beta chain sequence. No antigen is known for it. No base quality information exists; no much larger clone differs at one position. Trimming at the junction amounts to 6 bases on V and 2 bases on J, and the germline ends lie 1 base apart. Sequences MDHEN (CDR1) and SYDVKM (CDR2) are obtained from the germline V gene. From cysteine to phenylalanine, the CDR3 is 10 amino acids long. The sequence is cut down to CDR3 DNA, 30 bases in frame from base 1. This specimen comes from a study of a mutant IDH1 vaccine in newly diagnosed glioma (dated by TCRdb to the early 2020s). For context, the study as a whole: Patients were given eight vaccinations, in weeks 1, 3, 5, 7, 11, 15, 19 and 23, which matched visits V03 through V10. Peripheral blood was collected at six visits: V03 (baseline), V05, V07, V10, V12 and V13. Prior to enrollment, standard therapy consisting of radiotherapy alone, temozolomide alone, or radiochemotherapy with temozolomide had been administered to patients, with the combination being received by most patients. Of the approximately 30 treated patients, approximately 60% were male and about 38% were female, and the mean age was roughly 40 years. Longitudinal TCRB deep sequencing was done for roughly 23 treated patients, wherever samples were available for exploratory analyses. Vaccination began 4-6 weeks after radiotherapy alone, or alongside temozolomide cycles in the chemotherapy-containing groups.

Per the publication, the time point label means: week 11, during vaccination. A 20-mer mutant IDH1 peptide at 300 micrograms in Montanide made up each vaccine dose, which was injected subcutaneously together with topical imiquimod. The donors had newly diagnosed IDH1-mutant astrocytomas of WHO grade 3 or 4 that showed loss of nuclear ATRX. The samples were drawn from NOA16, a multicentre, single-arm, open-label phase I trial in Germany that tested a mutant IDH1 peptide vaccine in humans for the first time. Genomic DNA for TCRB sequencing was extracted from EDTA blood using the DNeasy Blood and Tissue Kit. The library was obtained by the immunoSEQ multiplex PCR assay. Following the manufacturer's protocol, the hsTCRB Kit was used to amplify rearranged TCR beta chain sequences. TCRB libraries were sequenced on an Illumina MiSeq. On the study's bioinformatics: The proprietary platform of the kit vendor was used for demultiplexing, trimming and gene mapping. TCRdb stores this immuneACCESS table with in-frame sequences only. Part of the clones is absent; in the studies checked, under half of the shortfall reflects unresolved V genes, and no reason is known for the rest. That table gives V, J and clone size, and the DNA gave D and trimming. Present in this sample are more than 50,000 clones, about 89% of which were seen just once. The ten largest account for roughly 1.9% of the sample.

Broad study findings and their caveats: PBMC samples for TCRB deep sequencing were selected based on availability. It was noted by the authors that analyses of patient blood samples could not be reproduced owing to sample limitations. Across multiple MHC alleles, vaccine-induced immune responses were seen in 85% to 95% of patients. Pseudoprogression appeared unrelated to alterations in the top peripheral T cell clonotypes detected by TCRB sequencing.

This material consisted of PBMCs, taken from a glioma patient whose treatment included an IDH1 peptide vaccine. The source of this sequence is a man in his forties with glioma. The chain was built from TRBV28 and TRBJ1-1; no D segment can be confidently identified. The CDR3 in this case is CASRNTEAFF. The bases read TGTGCCAGCAGAAACACTGAAGCTTTCTTT. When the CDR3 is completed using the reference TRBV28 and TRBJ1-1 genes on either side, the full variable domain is DVKVTQSSRYLVKRTGEKVFLECVQDMDHENMFWYRQDPGLGLRLIYFSYDVKMKEKGDIPEGYSVSREKKERFSLILESASTNQTSMYLCASRNTEAFFGQGTRLTVV.